This T cell receptor beta chain was sequenced in a study of blood T cell repertoires in COVID-19. This clone was seen repeatedly, ten times or more. This CDR3 comprises 14 residues. The V and J ends lost 4 bases and 6 bases respectively, with 16 bases between them. Per germline, CDR1 MGHRA and CDR2 YSYEKL. Enrollees, about 18 to 89 years old, lived in some 24 US areas. Participant-given clinical history determined each cohort assignment. Recovered Cohort 3 donors showed two negative PCRs, clearance, or symptom resolution. Measured with immunoSEQ multiplex PCR; TCRdb has only the in-frame clones, and not every one. Altogether 200,000 to 250,000 clones are present, around 86% being singletons, with the ten largest covering approximately 1.6%.

Sequences were obtained from PBMCs or T cells enriched from blood (not recorded which). This chain links TRBV4-1 with TRBJ2-7; possibly TRBD1 for D (5 bases). The origin of this receptor is a man in his forties or fifties who had recovered from COVID-19. The CDR3 here is CASSPKGLGLEQYF. In DNA form, the CDR3 reads TGCGCCAGCAGCCCAAAAGGGCTGGGGCTCGAGCAGTACTTC.